Listed below are T cell receptor beta chains from one sample, sequenced in a study of blood T cell repertoires in COVID-19. The data were produced by immunoSEQ multiplex PCR, yet TCRdb's version contains in-frame clones alone and is incomplete. Here the sample spans approximately 170,000 clones, 85% to 90% being singletons. The material sequenced was peripheral blood. These receptors originate from a woman between 55 and 75 years old with COVID-19, enrolled during active disease. Each CDR3 is given with its conserved first and last residue. The D gene is left open where the match is weak. Some rows have no size entry. The others give once, few or many, or a class for an expanded clone.

CDR3 DNA: TGCAGCGTTGAGGGACAGGGGGCCCACGAGCAGTACTTC
CDR3 protein: CSVEGQGAHEQYF
CDR3 length: 13
V gene: TRBV29-1
J gene: TRBJ2-7
D gene: TRBD1
clone size: once

CDR3 DNA: TGCAGTGCCCAGGGCGGAAACACCATATATTTT
CDR3 protein: CSAQGGNTIYF
CDR3 length: 11
V gene: TRBV20-1
J gene: TRBJ1-3
D gene: .
clone size: .

CDR3 DNA: TGTGCCATCAGGGCCATGAACACTGAAGCTTTCTTT
CDR3 protein: CAIRAMNTEAFF
CDR3 length: 12
V gene: TRBV10-3
J gene: TRBJ1-1
D gene: .
clone size: .

CDR3 DNA: TGTGCCAGCAAAAAGTATCGGAATTCACCCCTCCACTTT
CDR3 protein: CASKKYRNSPLHF
CDR3 length: 13
V gene: TRBV6-5
J gene: TRBJ1-6
D gene: .
clone size: .

CDR3 DNA: TGTGCCAGCAGCTTGGGGGGACAGATAAGCAATCAGCCCCAGCATTTT
CDR3 protein: CASSLGGQISNQPQHF
CDR3 length: 16
V gene: TRBV5-5
J gene: TRBJ1-5
D gene: TRBD1
clone size: .

CDR3 DNA: TGTGCCTGGAGTGATATGGCGGCAACTAATGAAAAACTGTTTTTT
CDR3 protein: CAWSDMAATNEKLFF
CDR3 length: 15
V gene: TRBV30
J gene: TRBJ1-4
D gene: .
clone size: .

CDR3 DNA: TGTGCCAGCAGCGTACTCGACATGGGGCAAAACATTCAGTACTTC
CDR3 protein: CASSVLDMGQNIQYF
CDR3 length: 15
V gene: TRBV9
J gene: TRBJ2-4
D gene: .
clone size: .

CDR3 DNA: TGTGCCTGGAACAGGATGAGCTCCTACGAGCAGTACTTC
CDR3 protein: CAWNRMSSYEQYF
CDR3 length: 13
V gene: TRBV30
J gene: TRBJ2-7
D gene: .
clone size: .

CDR3 DNA: TGTGCCAGCAGCGTGTGGACTAGCGACACAGATACGCAGTATTTT
CDR3 protein: CASSVWTSDTDTQYF
CDR3 length: 15
V gene: TRBV9
J gene: TRBJ2-3
D gene: TRBD2
clone size: .

CDR3 DNA: TGTGCCAGCAGCGTAGGACAGGGGCAGCCCCAGCATTTT
CDR3 protein: CASSVGQGQPQHF
CDR3 length: 13
V gene: TRBV9
J gene: TRBJ1-5
D gene: TRBD1
clone size: .

CDR3 DNA: TGTGCCAGCAGCCAAGACCCGGTCCGACAGGGGGCGGGGAACACTGAAGCTTTCTTT
CDR3 protein: CASSQDPVRQGAGNTEAFF
CDR3 length: 19
V gene: TRBV4-2
J gene: TRBJ1-1
D gene: TRBD1
clone size: once

CDR3 DNA: TGTGCCAGCAGCTTAGACACCTCTGGAAACACCATATATTTT
CDR3 protein: CASSLDTSGNTIYF
CDR3 length: 14
V gene: TRBV5-4
J gene: TRBJ1-3
D gene: .
clone size: .

CDR3 DNA: TGTGCCTGGAGTGGGGGGCGATACACCGGGGAGCTGTTTTTT
CDR3 protein: CAWSGGRYTGELFF
CDR3 length: 14
V gene: TRBV30
J gene: TRBJ2-2
D gene: .
clone size: .

CDR3 DNA: TGTGCCTGGAGCGGGACAGCAAGCAATCAGCCCCAGCATTTT
CDR3 protein: CAWSGTASNQPQHF
CDR3 length: 14
V gene: TRBV30
J gene: TRBJ1-5
D gene: TRBD1
clone size: .

CDR3 DNA: TGTGCCAGCGGCCTAGGGGGAAATCAGCCCCAGCATTTT
CDR3 protein: CASGLGGNQPQHF
CDR3 length: 13
V gene: TRBV27
J gene: TRBJ1-5
D gene: .
clone size: .